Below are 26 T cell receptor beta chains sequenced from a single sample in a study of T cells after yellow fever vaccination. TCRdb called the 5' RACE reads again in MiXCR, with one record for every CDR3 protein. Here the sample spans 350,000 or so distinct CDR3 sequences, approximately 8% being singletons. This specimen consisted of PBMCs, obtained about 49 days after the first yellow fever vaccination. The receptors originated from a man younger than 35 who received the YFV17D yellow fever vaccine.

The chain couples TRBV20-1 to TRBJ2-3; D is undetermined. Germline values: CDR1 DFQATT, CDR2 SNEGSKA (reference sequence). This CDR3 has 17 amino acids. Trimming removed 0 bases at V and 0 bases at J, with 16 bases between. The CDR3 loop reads CSARDVTAMSSTDTQYF. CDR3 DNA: TGCAGTGCTAGAGACGTCACAGCGATGTCTAGCACAGATACGCAGTATTTT.

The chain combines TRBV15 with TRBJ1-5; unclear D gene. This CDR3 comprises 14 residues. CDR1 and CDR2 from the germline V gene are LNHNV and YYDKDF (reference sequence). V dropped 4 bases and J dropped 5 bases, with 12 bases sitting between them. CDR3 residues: CATSIQTGDQPQHF. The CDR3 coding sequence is TGTGCCACCAGCATCCAGACTGGAGATCAGCCCCAGCATTTT.

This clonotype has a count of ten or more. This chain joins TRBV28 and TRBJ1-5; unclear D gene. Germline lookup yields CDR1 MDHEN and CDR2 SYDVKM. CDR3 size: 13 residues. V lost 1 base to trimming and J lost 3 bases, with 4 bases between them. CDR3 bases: TGTGCCAGCAGTTTATCCCCCAATCAGCCCCAGCATTTT. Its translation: CASSLSPNQPQHF.

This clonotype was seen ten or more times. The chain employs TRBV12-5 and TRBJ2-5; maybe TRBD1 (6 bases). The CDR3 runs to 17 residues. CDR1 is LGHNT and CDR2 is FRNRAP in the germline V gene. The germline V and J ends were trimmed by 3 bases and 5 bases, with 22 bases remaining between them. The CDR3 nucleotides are TGTGCTAGTGGTTTAAGGTTATGGGGGCGCTTCCAGGAGACCCAGTACTTC. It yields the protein CASGLRLWGRFQETQYF.

The CDR3 coding sequence is TGTGCCAGCAGCCAATTCGAGGGGGCCGGAGAGACCCAGTACTTC. Residues: CASSQFEGAGETQYF. This chain connects TRBV3-1 to TRBJ2-5, with 7 bases fitting TRBD1. The germline CDR1 and CDR2 sequences are LGHDT and YNNKEL (reference sequence). The CDR3 is 15 amino acids. The V and J ends lost 2 bases and 4 bases, in that order; junction bases with no gene match: 7.

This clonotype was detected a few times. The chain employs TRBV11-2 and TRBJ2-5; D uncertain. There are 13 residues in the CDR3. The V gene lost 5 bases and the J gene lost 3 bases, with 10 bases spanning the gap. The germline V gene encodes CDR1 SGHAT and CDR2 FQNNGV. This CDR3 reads CASSKAGEETQYF. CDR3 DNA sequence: TGTGCCAGCAGCAAAGCTGGGGAAGAGACCCAGTACTTC.

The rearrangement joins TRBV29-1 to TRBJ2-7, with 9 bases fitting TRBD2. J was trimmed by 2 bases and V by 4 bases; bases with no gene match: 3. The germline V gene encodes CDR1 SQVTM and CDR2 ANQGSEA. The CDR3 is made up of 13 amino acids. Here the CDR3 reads CSVVGGGAYEQYF. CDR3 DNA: TGCAGCGTTGTGGGCGGGGGGGCCTACGAGCAGTACTTC.

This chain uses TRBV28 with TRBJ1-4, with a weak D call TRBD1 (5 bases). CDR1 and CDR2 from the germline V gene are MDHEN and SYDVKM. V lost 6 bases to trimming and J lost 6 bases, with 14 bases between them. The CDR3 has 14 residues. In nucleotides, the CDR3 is TGTGCCAGCAGGGGCCCGGGGCAACATGAAAAACTGTTTTTT. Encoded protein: CASRGPGQHEKLFF.

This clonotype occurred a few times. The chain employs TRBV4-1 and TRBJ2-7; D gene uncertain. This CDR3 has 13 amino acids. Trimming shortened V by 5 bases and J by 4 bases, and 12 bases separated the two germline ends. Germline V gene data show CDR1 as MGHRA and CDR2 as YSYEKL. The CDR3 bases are TGCGCCAGCAGCTCGGCCCCGGGTTACGAGCAGTACGTC. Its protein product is CASSSAPGYEQYV.

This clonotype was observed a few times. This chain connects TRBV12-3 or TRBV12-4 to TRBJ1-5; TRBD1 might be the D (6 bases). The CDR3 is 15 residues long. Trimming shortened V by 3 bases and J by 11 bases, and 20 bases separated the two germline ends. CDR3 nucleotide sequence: TGTGCCAGCAGTTTTTATGCAGGGGTATCTTTAGCCCAGCATTTT. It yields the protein CASSFYAGVSLAQHF.

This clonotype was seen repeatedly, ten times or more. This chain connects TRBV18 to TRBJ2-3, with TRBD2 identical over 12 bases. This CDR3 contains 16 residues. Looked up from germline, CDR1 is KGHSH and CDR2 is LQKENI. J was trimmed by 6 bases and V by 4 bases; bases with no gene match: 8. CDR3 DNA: TGTGCCAGCTCACGAGGACTAGCGGGGAGTCACGATACGCAGTATTTT. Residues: CASSRGLAGSHDTQYF.

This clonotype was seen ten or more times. Written as DNA, the CDR3 is TGCAGCGTTGACAGGGGAACAGAGACCCAGTACTTC. It translates to CSVDRGTETQYF. This chain links TRBV29-1 with TRBJ2-5; D is perhaps TRBD1 (6 bases). The germline gives CDR1 SQVTM, CDR2 ANQGSEA. The CDR3 consists of 12 residues. With 3 bases removed from V and 4 bases from J, the gap between germline ends came to 9 bases.

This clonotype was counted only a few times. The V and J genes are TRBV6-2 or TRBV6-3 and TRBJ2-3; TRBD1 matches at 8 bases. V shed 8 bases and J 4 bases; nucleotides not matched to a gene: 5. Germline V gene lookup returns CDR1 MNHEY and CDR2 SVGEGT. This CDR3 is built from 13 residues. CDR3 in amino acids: CASGQGGPDTQYF. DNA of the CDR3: TGTGCCAGCGGACAGGGAGGCCCAGATACGCAGTATTTT.

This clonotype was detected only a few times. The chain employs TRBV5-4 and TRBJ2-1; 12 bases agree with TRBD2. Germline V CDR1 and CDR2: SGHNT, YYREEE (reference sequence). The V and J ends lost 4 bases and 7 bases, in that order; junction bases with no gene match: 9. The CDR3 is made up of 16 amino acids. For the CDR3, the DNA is TGTGCCAGCAGCCCTTCACTAGCGGGGGGTCCGAATGAGCAGTTCTTC. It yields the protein CASSPSLAGGPNEQFF. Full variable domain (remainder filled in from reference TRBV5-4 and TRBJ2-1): ETGVTQSPTHLIKTRGQQVTLRCSSQSGHNTVSWYQQALGQGPQFIFQYYREEENGRGNFPPRFSGLQFPNYSSELNVNALELDDSALYLCASSPSLAGGPNEQFFGPGTRLTVL.

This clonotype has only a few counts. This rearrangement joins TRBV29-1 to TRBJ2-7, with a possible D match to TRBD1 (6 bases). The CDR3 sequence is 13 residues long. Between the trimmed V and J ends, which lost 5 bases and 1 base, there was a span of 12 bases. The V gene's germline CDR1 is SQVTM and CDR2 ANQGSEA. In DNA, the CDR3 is TGCAGCGTTTCCAATACAGGGTCCTACGAGCAGTACGTC. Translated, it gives CSVSNTGSYEQYV.

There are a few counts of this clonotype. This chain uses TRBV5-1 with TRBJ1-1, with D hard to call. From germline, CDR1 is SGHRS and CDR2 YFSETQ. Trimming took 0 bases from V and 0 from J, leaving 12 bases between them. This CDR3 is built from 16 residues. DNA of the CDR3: TGCGCCAGCAGCTTGGGGATTGGCGCCATGAACACTGAAGCTTTCTTT. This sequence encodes CASSLGIGAMNTEAFF.

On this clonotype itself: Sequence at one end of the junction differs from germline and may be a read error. The CDR3 DNA sequence: TGTGCCAGCAGCCTTTCGGGGGGCCCGGTCTTC. Translated, it gives CASSLSGGPVF. The chain links TRBV12-3 or TRBV12-4 to TRBJ1-2; perhaps TRBD1 as D (6 bases). The CDR3 totals 11 residues.

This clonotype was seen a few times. The CDR3 DNA follows: TGTGCCAGCAGCCTGGGGACAGACCCTTATGGCTACACCTTC. It codes for CASSLGTDPYGYTF. The chain links TRBV27 to TRBJ1-2; TRBD1 aligns across 7 bases. The ends lost 6 bases at V and 5 bases at J; junction bases unmatched: 9. CDR3 length: 14 amino acids. Per the germline V gene, CDR1 is MNHEY and CDR2 is SMNVEV (reference sequence).

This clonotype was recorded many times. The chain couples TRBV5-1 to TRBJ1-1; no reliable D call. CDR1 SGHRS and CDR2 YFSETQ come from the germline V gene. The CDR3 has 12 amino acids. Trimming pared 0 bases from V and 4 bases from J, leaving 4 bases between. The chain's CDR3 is CASSLVSTEAFF. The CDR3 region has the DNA TGCGCCAGCAGCTTGGTCAGCACTGAAGCTTTCTTT. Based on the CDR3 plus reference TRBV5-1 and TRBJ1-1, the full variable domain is KAGVTQTPRYLIKTRGQQVTLSCSPISGHRSVSWYQQTPGQGLQFLFEYFSETQRNKGNFPGRFSGRQFSNSRSEMNVSTLELGDSALYLCASSLVSTEAFFGQGTRLTVV.

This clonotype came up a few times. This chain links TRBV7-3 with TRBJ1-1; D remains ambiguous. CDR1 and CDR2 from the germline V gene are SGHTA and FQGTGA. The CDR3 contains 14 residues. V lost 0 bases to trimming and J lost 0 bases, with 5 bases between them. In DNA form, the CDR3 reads TGTGCCAGCAGCTTAACGCCGGTGAACACTGAAGCTTTCTTT. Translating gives CASSLTPVNTEAFF.

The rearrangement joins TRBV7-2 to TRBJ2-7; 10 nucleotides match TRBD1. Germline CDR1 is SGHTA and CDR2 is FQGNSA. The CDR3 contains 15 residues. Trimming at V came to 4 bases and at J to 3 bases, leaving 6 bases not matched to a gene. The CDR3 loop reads CASSYTGTGDYEQYV. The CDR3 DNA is TGTGCCAGCAGCTACACCGGGACAGGGGACTACGAGCAGTACGTC.

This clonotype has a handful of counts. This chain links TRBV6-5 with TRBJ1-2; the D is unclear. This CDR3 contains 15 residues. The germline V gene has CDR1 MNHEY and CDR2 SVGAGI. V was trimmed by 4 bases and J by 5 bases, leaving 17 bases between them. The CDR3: CASSSPLGPLYGYTF. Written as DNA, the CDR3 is TGTGCCAGCAGTTCCCCCCTTGGACCGCTATATGGCTACACCTTC.

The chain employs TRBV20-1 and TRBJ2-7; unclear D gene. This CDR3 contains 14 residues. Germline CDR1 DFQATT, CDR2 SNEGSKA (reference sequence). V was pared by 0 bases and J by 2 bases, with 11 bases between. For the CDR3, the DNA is TGCAGTGCTAGAGATCCGGGTACAACCTACGAGCAGTACTTC. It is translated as CSARDPGTTYEQYF.

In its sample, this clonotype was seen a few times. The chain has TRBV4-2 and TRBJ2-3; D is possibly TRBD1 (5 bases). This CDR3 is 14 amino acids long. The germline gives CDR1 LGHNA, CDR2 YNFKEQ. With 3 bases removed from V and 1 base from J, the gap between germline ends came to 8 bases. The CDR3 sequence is CASSQTQGTDTQYF. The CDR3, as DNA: TGTGCCAGCAGCCAGACACAGGGCACAGATACGCAGTATTTT.

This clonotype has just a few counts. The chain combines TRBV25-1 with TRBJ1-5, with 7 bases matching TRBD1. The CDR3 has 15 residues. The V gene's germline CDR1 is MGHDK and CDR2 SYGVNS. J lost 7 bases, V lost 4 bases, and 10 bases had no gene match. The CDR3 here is CASSVQGCQLQPQHF. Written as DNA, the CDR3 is TGTGCCAGCAGTGTACAGGGGTGTCAGTTACAGCCCCAGCATTTT.

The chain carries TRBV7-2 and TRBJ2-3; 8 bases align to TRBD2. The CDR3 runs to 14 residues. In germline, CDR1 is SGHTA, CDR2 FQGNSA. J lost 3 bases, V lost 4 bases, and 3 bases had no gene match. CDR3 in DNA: TGTGCCAGCAGCTCCGGGGGGGCAACAGATACGCAGTATTTT. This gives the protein CASSSGGATDTQYF.